A selection of T cell receptor beta chains follows, all from one sample in a study of T cell clones after liver transplantation. Generated by immunoSEQ multiplex PCR, the TCRdb table keeps only in-frame clones and is missing some. This repertoire shows 70,000 to 85,000 clones, approximately 80% found once; its top ten account for 0.55% to 0.75%. The sequencing here drew on CD4+ T cells from blood, taken before liver transplant. These receptors came from a human donor who received a liver transplant. Each CDR3 is given with its conserved first and last residue. D genes are given only for firm matches. Size is stated for part of the rows, as once, few or many counts, or as a class when the clone is expanded.

v_call,j_call,d_call,clone_size,cdr3_length,cdr3_nt,cdr3_aa
TRBV5-1,TRBJ1-1,-,-,16,TGCGCCAGCAGCTTGGCTGAGGGGGTTTCGAACACTGAAGCTTTCTTT,CASSLAEGVSNTEAFF
TRBV19,TRBJ2-1,TRBD2,-,16,TGTGCCAGTAGTACAGGACTAGCGTCCTCCTACAATGAGCAGTTCTTC,CASSTGLASSYNEQFF
TRBV27,TRBJ1-5,-,-,19,TGTGCCAGCAATCCGGGAGGGCGGGACCTAGCATTGAGGTATCAGCCCCAGCATTTT,CASNPGGRDLALRYQPQHF
TRBV6-5,TRBJ1-4,-,-,16,TGTGCCAGCAGTTACAACCCAACCTTGAAAAATGAAAAACTGTTTTTT,CASSYNPTLKNEKLFF
TRBV9,TRBJ1-1,TRBD1,-,14,TGTGCCAGCAGCGTGTCAGGGGGCATCGCTGAAGCTTTCTTT,CASSVSGGIAEAFF
TRBV7-9,TRBJ2-2,TRBD1,once,15,TGTGCCAGCAGCGTCCGGGACAGGAACACCGGGGAGCTGTTTTTT,CASSVRDRNTGELFF
TRBV7-8,TRBJ1-2,-,-,13,TGTGCCAGCAGCTCAGCAGACAAGGACGGCTACACCTTC,CASSSADKDGYTF
TRBV7-2,TRBJ1-3,-,-,18,TGTGCCAGCAGCTTAGCGAGCGTGGGGAGGGGAGTTGAAAACACCATATATTTT,CASSLASVGRGVENTIYF
TRBV2,TRBJ1-2,TRBD1,-,14,TGTGCCAGCAAGGGGACAGGGGGCGTATATGGCTACACCTTC,CASKGTGGVYGYTF
TRBV4-1,TRBJ1-5,-,-,17,TGCGCCAGCAGCGAGCTATGGGGGGGCTCTGGCAATCAGCCCCAGCATTTT,CASSELWGGSGNQPQHF
TRBV19,TRBJ2-7,-,-,13,TGTGCCAGTAGTCGCTCACTTTCCTACGAGCAGTACTTC,CASSRSLSYEQYF
TRBV6-6,TRBJ1-2,TRBD1,few,13,TGTGCCAGCAGCCAGCAGGGGGCTGATGGCTACACCTTC,CASSQQGADGYTF
TRBV18,TRBJ2-2,-,-,14,TGTGCCAGCTCACCAGGCCAGCACACCGGGGAGCTATTTTTT,CASSPGQHTGELFF
TRBV28,TRBJ1-1,-,-,14,TGTGCCAGCAGCCTAGGGTACAGGTCCGTCGGAGCTTTCTTT,CASSLGYRSVGAFF
TRBV7-2,TRBJ2-2,TRBD1,few,16,TGTGCCAGCAGCCACGACAGGGGGATTATCACCGGGGAGCTGTTTTTT,CASSHDRGIITGELFF